This is a list of T cell receptor beta chains from one sample in a study of T cell responses to AZD1222 COVID-19 vaccine. Clones were sequenced by immunoSEQ multiplex PCR, and TCRdb holds only the in-frame ones, with some missing. This repertoire shows 100,000 to 130,000 clones, around 90% found once; its top ten account for around 6.6%. The starting material was peripheral blood, obtained 28 days after the second AZD1222 dose. Source of these receptors: an adult who received the AZD1222 COVID-19 vaccine. Each CDR3 is given with its conserved first and last residue. The D gene is left open where the match is weak. Clone size, where shown, is once, few, many, or a class for clones that have expanded.

TRBD1,TRBJ2-7,TRBV28,NA,CASSSHGTGKGEQYF,TGTGCCAGCAGTTCTCACGGGACAGGGAAGGGCGAGCAGTACTTC
NA,TRBJ2-5,TRBV6-5,NA,CASSQAFEEGETQYF,TGTGCCAGCAGTCAGGCCTTTGAGGAGGGAGAGACCCAGTACTTC
NA,TRBJ1-2,TRBV19,NA,CASSNRGYGYTF,TGTGCCAGTAGTAACAGAGGCTATGGCTACACCTTC
NA,TRBJ1-3,TRBV5-6,NA,CASSLDLRRDTIYF,TGTGCCAGCAGCTTGGATCTCCGGAGGGACACCATATATTTT
NA,TRBJ2-7,TRBV6-6,NA,CAIRAPTGYEQYF,TGTGCCATCCGAGCCCCGACAGGTTACGAGCAGTACTTC
NA,TRBJ1-1,TRBV2,once,CASFQERVVNTEAFF,TGTGCCAGCTTTCAAGAGCGGGTAGTAAACACTGAAGCTTTCTTT
NA,TRBJ2-1,TRBV3-1/TRBV3-2,NA,CASSQGVNEQFF,TGTGCCAGCAGCCAAGGGGTGAATGAGCAGTTCTTC
NA,TRBJ2-5,TRBV7-9,NA,CASSFTLQETQYF,TGTGCCAGCAGCTTTACCCTCCAAGAGACCCAGTACTTC
NA,TRBJ1-2,TRBV18,few,CASSPSGPDGYTF,TGTGCCAGCTCACCAAGCGGGCCGGATGGCTACACCTTC
TRBD1,TRBJ1-6,TRBV19,NA,CASSGQGNSPLHF,TGTGCCAGTAGTGGACAGGGGAACTCACCCCTCCACTTT
TRBD2,TRBJ2-7,TRBV27,NA,CASSFRTSGRGPLYEQYF,TGTGCCAGCAGTTTCCGGACTAGCGGGAGGGGCCCACTCTACGAGCAGTACTTC
TRBD2,TRBJ2-1,TRBV11-2,NA,CASSFQAGGSYNEQFF,TGTGCCAGCAGCTTCCAAGCGGGAGGGTCCTACAATGAGCAGTTCTTC
NA,TRBJ1-5,TRBV6-2/TRBV6-3,NA,CASGQGEFGPQHF,TGTGCCAGCGGCCAAGGAGAGTTTGGGCCCCAGCATTTT